This entry is about one T cell receptor (beta chain). Its antigen is unidentified. MiXCR, run by TCRdb on the 5' RACE reads, gives a single entry per CDR3 protein. The sample comprises about 120,000 distinct CDR3 sequences, over 9.5% of which are singletons, and about 4% rests with the top ten. The sample is drawn from a study of early T cells in non-severe SARS-CoV-2 infection. The wider study: Alpha and beta chains were unpaired, from unsorted whole-blood bulk RNA. Broader study findings: Missing private and CD4 specificities, VDJdb matching favored anti-spike CD8 responses.

V was shortened by 4 bases and J by 7 bases, with 10 bases between the two germline ends. This CDR3 has 12 amino acids. Germline V gives CDR1 SGHAT, CDR2 FQDESV (reference sequence). This TCR came from an adult who was a healthcare worker with PCR-confirmed SARS-CoV-2 infection or an uninfected control (not recorded which). The source was whole blood, collected at baseline. The chain recombines TRBV11-1 with TRBJ1-1; tentatively, D is TRBD1 (5 bases). The CDR3: CASSYRGNEAFF. CDR3 DNA sequence: TGTGCCAGCAGCTACCGGGGGAATGAAGCTTTCTTT.